This T cell receptor beta chain stems from a study of blood T cell repertoires in COVID-19. Background on the study: Samples representing acute and convalescent COVID-19 were sourced from the United States, Italy and Spain. T cells, B-cell-depleted T cells, or PBMCs provided the cDNA or gDNA that served as material.

Original processing notes: Amplification of reference gene primers was used by the study to estimate nucleated cell counts. Sequencing used immunoSEQ multiplex PCR; TCRdb keeps in-frame clones, though not all of them. Clone size and the V and J calls come from that table; the DNA yielded D and trimming. This repertoire shows roughly 240,000 clones, approximately 80% found once; its top ten account for about 2.1%. This CDR3 comprises 12 residues. Trimming shortened V by 5 bases and J by 7 bases, and 11 bases separated the two germline ends. CDR1 and CDR2 from the germline V gene are KGHSH and LQKENI. The specimen sequenced was peripheral blood. The V gene is TRBV18, the J gene TRBJ1-2; D unclear. The source is a man aged 35 to 55 who had recovered from COVID-19. CDR3 coding DNA: TGTGCCAGCTCAGGGCCGGGAGGTGGCTACACCTTC. It codes for CASSGPGGGYTF.